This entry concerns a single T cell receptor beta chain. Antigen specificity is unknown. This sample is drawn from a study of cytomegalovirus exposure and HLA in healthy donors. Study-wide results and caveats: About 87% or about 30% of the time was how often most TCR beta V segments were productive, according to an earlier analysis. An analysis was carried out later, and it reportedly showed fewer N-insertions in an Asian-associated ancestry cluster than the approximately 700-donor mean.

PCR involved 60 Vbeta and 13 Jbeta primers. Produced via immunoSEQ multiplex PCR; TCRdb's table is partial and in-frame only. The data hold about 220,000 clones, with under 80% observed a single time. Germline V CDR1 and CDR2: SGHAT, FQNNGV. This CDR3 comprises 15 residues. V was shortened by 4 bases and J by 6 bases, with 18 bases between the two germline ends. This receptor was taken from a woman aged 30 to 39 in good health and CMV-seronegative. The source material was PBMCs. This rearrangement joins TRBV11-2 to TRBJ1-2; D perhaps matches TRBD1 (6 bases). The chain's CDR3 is CASSSHSTGWNGYTF. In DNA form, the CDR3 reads TGTGCCAGCAGCTCCCACTCGACAGGATGGAATGGCTACACCTTC.